These T cell receptor beta chains were read from a single sample in a study of beta chain features in type 1 diabetes. Repertoires were generated with immunoSEQ multiplex PCR, while TCRdb's copy carries only in-frame clones and drops some. This sample has approximately 140,000 clones, with roughly 9.7% found just once. Sequencing was carried out using central memory CD4+ T cells from blood. All receptors come from a woman in her thirties or forties in good health. CDR3s include the opening cysteine and the closing phenylalanine or tryptophan. The D gene is left open where the match is weak. Size is stated for part of the rows, as once, few or many counts, or as a class when the clone is expanded.

j_call	v_call	d_call	clone_size	cdr3_aa	cdr3_nt
TRBJ2-7	TRBV14	TRBD1	-	CASSPKDRVYHEQYF	TGTGCCAGCAGCCCGAAAGACAGGGTTTACCACGAGCAGTACTTC
TRBJ1-1	TRBV7-9	-	-	CASSLGTENTEAFF	TGTGCCAGCAGCTTAGGGACTGAGAACACTGAAGCTTTCTTT
TRBJ1-4	TRBV29-1	TRBD1	many	CSARTGPNEKLFF	TGCAGCGCACGGACAGGCCCTAATGAAAAACTGTTTTTT
TRBJ2-5	TRBV6-6	TRBD2	-	CASTPRDYPGGETQYF	TGTGCCAGCACCCCTCGGGACTACCCTGGAGGGGAGACCCAGTACTTC
TRBJ1-2	TRBV5-1	-	-	CASSVGMLAQDHGYTF	TGCGCCAGCAGCGTGGGAATGCTGGCACAGGATCATGGCTACACCTTC
TRBJ1-2	TRBV10-3	TRBD1	-	CATRDPGQGVGGYTF	TGTGCCACCCGAGACCCGGGACAGGGGGTTGGTGGCTACACCTTC
TRBJ1-1	TRBV5-1	-	few	CASTRRGGDTEAFF	TGCGCCAGCACCCGGCGAGGGGGTGACACTGAAGCTTTCTTT
TRBJ1-1	TRBV7-9	-	-	CASSSSGALGTEAFF	TGTGCCAGCAGCTCATCTGGGGCCCTCGGCACTGAAGCTTTCTTT
TRBJ1-1	TRBV6-1	TRBD1	-	CASQPGQYLNTEAFF	TGTGCCAGCCAGCCGGGACAGTATCTGAACACTGAAGCTTTCTTT
TRBJ1-4	TRBV19	-	-	CASSFWQGGEKLFF	TGTGCCAGTAGTTTCTGGCAGGGAGGCGAAAAACTGTTTTTT
TRBJ2-2	TRBV9	-	few	CASSVGGKLTGELFF	TGTGCCAGCAGCGTAGGTGGTAAGCTCACCGGGGAGCTGTTTTTT
TRBJ1-1	TRBV18	TRBD1	-	CASSPDRADTEAFF	TGTGCCAGCTCTCCCGACAGGGCAGACACTGAAGCCTTCTTT
TRBJ2-5	TRBV7-7	TRBD2	few	CASSLRGGGLETQYF	TGTGCTAGCAGCTTACGTGGCGGGGGTTTAGAGACCCAGTACTTC
TRBJ2-1	TRBV11-2	-	few	CASSPAGYNEQFF	TGTGCCAGCAGCCCCGCCGGCTACAATGAGCAGTTCTTC
TRBJ2-4	TRBV19	TRBD1	-	CASIQQGDKNIQYF	TGTGCCAGTATTCAACAGGGGGACAAAAACATTCAGTACTTC
TRBJ2-7	TRBV18	TRBD1	-	CASSRDRGYEQYF	TGTGCCAGCTCACGGGACAGGGGCTACGAGCAGTACTTC
TRBJ1-3	TRBV6-5	-	-	CASSYTRPSSGNTIYF	TGTGCCAGCAGTTACACCAGGCCCAGCTCTGGAAACACCATATATTTT
TRBJ2-1	TRBV4-1	TRBD1	few	CASSQGQGPYNEQFF	TGCGCCAGCAGCCAAGGACAGGGACCCTACAATGAGCAGTTCTTC
TRBJ2-5	TRBV28	TRBD2	few	CASSLWAGGQETQYF	TGTGCCAGCAGTTTATGGGCGGGGGGGCAAGAGACCCAGTACTTC
TRBJ2-7	TRBV21-1	-	few	CASSLLEGEQYF	TGTGCCAGCAGCCTGCTCGAGGGAGAGCAGTACTTC
TRBJ2-5	TRBV4-2	-	many	CASSQGNSGNQETQYF	TGTGCCAGCAGCCAAGGGAATAGCGGCAACCAAGAGACCCAGTACTTC
TRBJ2-7	TRBV6-1	-	few	CASSGRGPGGLRSYEQYF	TGTGCCAGCAGTGGTCGGGGGCCGGGGGGATTAAGATCCTACGAGCAGTACTTC